This record concerns one TCR beta chain sequence. Antigen: not known. The data were obtained in a study of CD8 T cells in Susac syndrome. Background on the study: Patients with Susac syndrome, at blood draw, were therapy-naive, on corticosteroids, or on intravenous immunoglobulin alone.

The CDR3 covers 15 residues. Germline V gene sequence: CDR1 SGDLS, CDR2 YYNGEE. Trimming took 1 base from V and 2 from J, leaving 10 bases between them. Whole-study findings and limits: CD8+ clonal expansion in Susac peaked in TEMRA cells and active patients. The study recognized that the number of individuals in its TCR sequencing and HLA analysis was relatively small.

RNA, at about 0.45 to 1 ug, was reverse transcribed with random hexamers. MiXCR, applied by TCRdb to the immunoSEQ multiplex PCR reads, yields one record per CDR3 protein. The sample holds around 80,000 distinct CDR3 sequences, around 96% seen once. Negative isolation yielded the CD8+ and CD4+ T cells, while FACS enriched the TEMRA cells. The sequence derives from a human donor with Susac syndrome. The chain has TRBV9 and TRBJ1-3; the D is unclear. The sample was CD8+ T cells from PBMCs. DNA of the CDR3: TGTGCCAGCAGCGTAAAGGATGGCCCTGGAAACACCATATATTTT. This codes for CASSVKDGPGNTIYF.